Below, 8 T cell receptor beta chains from the same sample are listed, as sequenced in a study of OX40 agonist ivuxolimab in advanced cancers. Library creation used the immunoSEQ multiplex PCR assay. As stored in TCRdb, this immuneACCESS dataset retains in-frame rearrangements with V and J assigned. A fraction of the clones does not appear; measured against another copy, unresolved V genes explain less than half of the discrepancy, and the remainder lacks a known reason. This sample lists about 70,000 clones; roughly 87% were detected once. The ten largest make up over 10% of the sample. The sequences come from CD4+ or CD8+ T cells sorted from blood, collected in a trial of the OX40 agonist ivuxolimab. These receptor sequences come from an adult with an advanced solid tumor such as melanoma, head and neck, liver or kidney cancer.

V and J are TRBV28 and TRBJ1-2, with TRBD1 identical over 7 bases. The V gene end was trimmed by 7 bases and the J gene end by 4 bases; junction bases not matched to a gene: 9. CDR1 and CDR2 (germline): MDHEN, SYDVKM. The CDR3 loop spans 14 amino acids. CDR3 DNA sequence: TGTGCCAGCAACAGGGGAACAAACGTCTATGGCTACACCTTC. This encodes CASNRGTNVYGYTF.

The J gene is TRBJ2-7, the V gene TRBV2, with D uncertain. V was trimmed by 6 bases and J by 5 bases, leaving 11 bases between them. The length of the CDR3 is 12 residues. Germline assignment: CDR1 SNHLY and CDR2 FYNNEI. DNA for the CDR3: TGTGCCAGCAGACCCGACGGAGACGAGCAGTACTTC. Translated: CASRPDGDEQYF.

The chain carries TRBV6-5 and TRBJ1-1; D possibly corresponds to TRBD1 (5 bases). Germline CDR1 and CDR2: MNHEY and SVGAGI. Trimming took 6 bases from V and 1 from J, leaving 12 bases between them. The CDR3 sequence is 14 residues long. CDR3 sequence reads: CASRIPGQNTEAFF. CDR3 nucleotides: TGTGCCAGCAGGATACCCGGACAGAACACTGAAGCTTTCTTT.

The rearrangement uses TRBV4-2 and TRBJ2-3; TRBD2 might be the D (6 bases). V lost 4 bases, J lost 2 bases, and 16 bases lay in between. Germline V gene data show CDR1 as LGHNA and CDR2 as YNFKEQ. The length of the CDR3 is 16 residues. The CDR3 bases are TGTGCCAGCAGCCGTGAGACTAGAGGACTCACAGATACGCAGTATTTT. Translation gives CASSRETRGLTDTQYF.

This rearrangement joins TRBV4-1 to TRBJ2-5; 9 nucleotides line up with TRBD2. This CDR3 comprises 14 residues. Germline V gene data show CDR1 as MGHRA and CDR2 as YSYEKL. Unmatched junction bases numbered 7, after V lost 1 base and J lost 10 bases. In nucleotides, the CDR3 is TGCGCCAGCAGCCAAGGGGTTAGCGGGGGTAACCAGTACTTC. Translation: CASSQGVSGGNQYF.

This clone was detected a few times. The chain is built from TRBV5-4 and TRBJ2-5; tentatively, D is TRBD1 or TRBD2 (5 bases each). There are 15 residues in the CDR3. CDR1 is SGHNT and CDR2 is YYREEE in the germline V gene (reference sequence). The germline V and J ends were trimmed by 1 base and 4 bases, with 14 bases remaining between them. For the CDR3, the DNA is TGTGCCAGCAGCTTGTGGCAGGGTGGGGGAGAGACCCAGTACTTC. This sequence encodes CASSLWQGGGETQYF.

V and J are TRBV18 and TRBJ1-1; no clear D. V lost 3 bases to trimming and J lost 5 bases, with 10 bases between them. CDR3 length: 13 amino acids. CDR1 is KGHSH, CDR2 LQKENI, per germline. The CDR3 is CASSPVDGTEAFF. In nucleotides, the CDR3 is TGTGCCAGCTCACCCGTGGACGGGACTGAAGCTTTCTTT.

The chain employs TRBV6-5 and TRBJ1-1; 8 bases map to TRBD1. This CDR3 has 15 amino acids. CDR1 and CDR2 (germline): MNHEY, SVGAGI. With V trimmed by 5 bases and J by 4 bases, 9 bases remained unmatched. CDR3 loop: CASSRGQVGITEAFF. The CDR3 DNA reads TGTGCCAGCAGTCGGGGACAGGTGGGGATCACTGAAGCTTTCTTT.